A single sample gave rise to the 14 T cell receptor beta chains below, sequenced in a study of blood T cells in healthy people across ages. Through a sample-barcoded 5' primer and a J-beta primer mix, a second PCR was run for roughly 6 to 12 cycles. TCRdb reanalysed the 5' RACE reads using MiXCR and keeps one entry per CDR3 protein. The data contain approximately 580,000 distinct CDR3 sequences, 24% of them seen just once; the ten biggest clones take up around 10%. The same data also went into a second study, on T cells of mothers and their children.

What was sequenced was blood. The receptors derive from a boy aged 10-17 years in good health.

This clonotype was counted between two and nine times. This chain uses TRBV20-1 with TRBJ1-4; the D gene is possibly TRBD1 (6 bases). V gave up 4 bases and J gave up 7 bases, with 16 bases separating them. This CDR3 comprises 14 residues. Germline V gene lookup returns CDR1 DFQATT and CDR2 SNEGSKA (reference sequence). The CDR3 sequence is CSATRPEGGEKLFF. The CDR3 DNA reads as TGCAGTGCTACCCGACCCGAAGGGGGTGAAAAACTGTTTTTT.

The chain recombines TRBV5-1 with TRBJ2-5; 9 bases are a match to TRBD1. With the DNA end fitting TRBJ2-7 better, the J assignment may be wrong. In germline, CDR1 is SGHRS, CDR2 YFSETQ. The CDR3 consists of 14 residues. The CDR3 region is CASSVPGQGAEQYF. The CDR3 coding sequence is TGCGCCAGCAGCGTCCCGGGACAGGGAGCCGAGCAGTACTTC.

The chain is built from TRBV29-1 and TRBJ1-1, with TRBD1 as a possible D gene (5 bases). The CDR3 consists of 14 residues. V was trimmed by 8 bases and J by 6 bases, leaving 22 bases between them. Germline values: CDR1 SQVTM, CDR2 ANQGSEA. The CDR3 is CSTYGTPLNPEAFF. The CDR3 DNA is TGCAGCACCTACGGGACTCCCTTGAATCCTGAAGCTTTCTTT.

With respect to this clonotype: A read error may account for a junction end that differs from germline. The rearrangement joins TRBV20-1 to TRBJ1-6, with a tentative D call TRBD1 (6 bases). The germline gives CDR1 DFQATT, CDR2 SNEGSKA (reference sequence). The CDR3 is 15 amino acids. The CDR3, as DNA: TGCGGTGCGACCCCAGGGGCAGGGAGGAATTCACCCCTCCACTTT. As protein: CGATPGAGRNSPLHF.

This clonotype came up a few times. The chain uses TRBV11-2 and TRBJ1-5; the D is unclear. Trimming cost V 1 base and J 2 bases, with 9 bases left between them. Germline CDR1 and CDR2: SGHAT and FQNNGV. The CDR3 has 15 residues. CDR3 loop: CASSLGSEGNQPQHF. In DNA form, the CDR3 reads TGTGCCAGCAGCTTAGGCTCGGAGGGCAATCAGCCCCAGCATTTT.

The chain recombines TRBV7-3 with TRBJ2-1, with 8 bases lining up with TRBD2. The germline V gene has CDR1 SGHTA and CDR2 FQGTGA. This CDR3 contains 14 residues. V shed 7 bases and J 1 base; nucleotides not matched to a gene: 3. Here the CDR3 reads CASTAGDSYNEQFF. The DNA for the CDR3 is TGTGCCAGCACAGCGGGAGATTCCTACAATGAGCAGTTCTTC.

Concerning this clonotype itself: The germline gene is not matched at one end of the junction; a read error may be the cause. The chain recombines TRBV7-2 with TRBJ2-1; 10 bases agree with TRBD2. From germline, CDR1 is SGHTA and CDR2 FQGNSA. This CDR3 is 17 amino acids long. The CDR3 nucleotides are TGTGCCGGCAGCCCCAAATTAATAGCGGGGGGCTACAATGAGCAGTTCTTC. Translating it yields CAGSPKLIAGGYNEQFF.

This clonotype was counted many times. V and J are TRBV29-1 and TRBJ2-3; no reliable D call. Looked up from germline, CDR1 is SQVTM and CDR2 is ANQGSEA. The length of the CDR3 is 14 residues. With 4 bases removed from V and 0 bases from J, the gap between germline ends came to 11 bases. The CDR3 sequence is CSVGVAASTDTQYF. The CDR3 nucleotides read TGCAGCGTTGGGGTAGCAGCTAGCACAGATACGCAGTATTTT.

The chain joins TRBV3-1 to TRBJ2-7; perhaps D is TRBD1 or TRBD2 (5 bases each). The ends were cut back, 3 bases at V and 2 bases at J, with 23 bases in the middle. Germline CDR1 LGHDT, CDR2 YNNKEL (reference sequence). This CDR3 is built from 18 residues. CDR3 sequence reads: CASSHITSRGSTTYEQYF. As DNA, the CDR3 is TGTGCCAGCAGCCACATCACTTCTCGGGGCAGCACAACCTACGAGCAGTACTTC.

This clonotype has just one count. The gene calls are TRBV20-1 and TRBJ2-5, with D perhaps matching TRBD2 (6 bases). The DNA end favors TRBJ2-7, so the J call may be wrong. The CDR3 length is 14 residues. Per the germline V gene, CDR1 is DFQATT and CDR2 is SNEGSKA (reference sequence). The DNA of the CDR3 is TGCAGTGCGCCGGTGGCCCGGGGGTCCTACGAGCAGTACTTC. Protein product: CSAPVARGSYEQYF.

The chain has TRBV25-1 and TRBJ1-1; the match to TRBD1 covers 10 bases. The ends lost 6 bases at V and 4 bases at J; junction bases unmatched: 11. The CDR3 covers 16 residues. Per germline, CDR1 MGHDK and CDR2 SYGVNS. The CDR3 sequence is CASRDPGQGFATEAFF. DNA for the CDR3: TGTGCCAGCAGAGATCCGGGACAGGGGTTTGCCACTGAAGCTTTCTTT.

This rearrangement joins TRBV6-4 to TRBJ2-5, with D perhaps matching TRBD2 (7 bases). V lost 6 bases, J lost 5 bases, and 16 bases lay in between. Germline loops: CDR1 MRHNA, CDR2 SNTAGT. The CDR3 extends over 14 amino acids. The CDR3 region is CASSLRGGDETQYF. CDR3 DNA sequence: TGTGCCAGCAGCTTGAGGGGGGGTGATGAGACCCAGTACTTC.

The rearrangement uses TRBV21-1 and TRBJ2-1. TRBV21-1 is a pseudogene segment. CDR3 length: 16 residues. The CDR3 sequence: CASSKLRTRRYNEQFF. DNA for the CDR3: TGTGCCAGCAGCAAATTGCGAACCCGTAGGTACAATGAGCAGTTCTTC.

This clonotype was observed a handful of times. J is TRBJ1-5 and V is TRBV20-1; D gene unclear. CDR1 DFQATT and CDR2 SNEGSKA come from the germline V gene (reference sequence). This CDR3 is 13 amino acids long. Trimming removed 5 bases from V and 4 bases from J, with 12 bases in between. The CDR3 sequence: CSALQEPNQPQHF. Written as DNA, the CDR3 is TGCAGTGCTCTTCAGGAACCTAATCAGCCCCAGCATTTT.